This T cell receptor (beta chain) was profiled in a study of PD-1 blockade in classical Hodgkin lymphoma. Notes on the study in general: Significantly greater TCR diversity emerged by C4D1 in CD4+ cells but not CD8+ cells. Initiation of nivolumab under 1 year after ASCT led to exclusion of patients. It was among complete responders that baseline diversity resembled that of newly diagnosed patients. Compared with healthy donors, newly diagnosed patients reportedly showed lower baseline TCR diversity.

Note on this clone: Its antigen is still unknown.

There was relapse after autologous stem cell transplantation in every patient, and there was variation in brentuximab vedotin exposure. Germline assignment: CDR1 SGHTS and CDR2 YDEGEE. CDR3 length: 16 amino acids. Trimming removed 0 bases from V and 4 bases from J, with 14 bases in between. The protocol was immunoSEQ multiplex PCR, while the TCRdb copy is restricted to in-frame clones and leaves out a portion. The table has 100,000 or so clones, around 89% seen once. The sequence was collected from a human donor with classical Hodgkin lymphoma. The chain links TRBV5-8 to TRBJ1-5; tentative D call: TRBD1 (6 bases). Here the sequenced sample was peripheral blood mononuclear cells (PBMCs), taken before the second cycle of nivolumab. The DNA of the CDR3 is TGTGCCAGCAGCTTGGAGGGCGCAGGGGATAATCAGCCCCAGCATTTT. Translation: CASSLEGAGDNQPQHF. The full variable domain, its missing parts supplied by reference TRBV5-8 and TRBJ1-5, is EAGVTQSPTHLIKTRGQQATLRCSPISGHTSVYWYQQALGLGLQFLLWYDEGEERNRGNFPPRFSGRQFPNYSSELNVNALELEDSALYLCASSLEGAGDNQPQHFGDGTRLSIL.